This T cell receptor (beta chain) was captured in a study of T-cell reconstitution after alpha-beta-depleted transplantation in children. A library of TCRbeta sequences, prepared with unique molecular identifiers, was generated. MiXCR was run by TCRdb on the PCR reads, yielding one entry per CDR3 protein. This table has about 410,000 distinct CDR3 sequences, roughly 22% appearing once. Trimming removed 4 bases from V and 7 bases from J; junction bases left unmatched: 3. This CDR3 is built from 13 residues. CDR1 DFQATT and CDR2 SNEGSKA come from the germline V gene (reference sequence). The sample consisted of PBMCs from the stem cell graft donor, taken from the stem cell graft. This clonotype originated in a human donor who donated a stem cell graft to a child with acute myeloid leukemia. V gene TRBV20-1 combines with J gene TRBJ1-4, with 10 bases matching TRBD1. CDR3 sequence reads: CSAKDRGGEKLFF. CDR3 bases: TGCAGTGCTAAGGACAGGGGGGGTGAAAAACTGTTTTTT.